This TCR beta chain was recovered during a study of T cell repertoires in cytomegalovirus infection. Study information: Alongside well-studied HLA-B-restricted CMV epitopes, recently identified HLA-C-restricted CMV epitopes were also used.

TCRdb itself ran the reads through MiXCR, one entry per CDR3 protein. Among about 570,000 distinct CDR3 sequences listed, under 45% were seen once. The CDR3 has 16 residues. Per germline, CDR1 SEHNR and CDR2 FQNEAQ (reference sequence). V gave up 5 bases and J gave up 3 bases; unmatched junction bases: 9. This clonotype was counted ten times or more. What it recognizes is unknown. Material: cultured PBMCs, obtained from culture after CMV antigen stimulation. This receptor was taken from a human donor in good health (CMV status not recorded). Some clones in this sample may be carry-over from other donors' samples. J is TRBJ2-3 and V is TRBV7-9; 9 bases line up with TRBD1. The CDR3 region has the DNA TGTGCCAGCAGCCTCAGACAGGGGGTGTTTACAGATACGCAGTATTTT. Its protein product is CASSLRQGVFTDTQYF.